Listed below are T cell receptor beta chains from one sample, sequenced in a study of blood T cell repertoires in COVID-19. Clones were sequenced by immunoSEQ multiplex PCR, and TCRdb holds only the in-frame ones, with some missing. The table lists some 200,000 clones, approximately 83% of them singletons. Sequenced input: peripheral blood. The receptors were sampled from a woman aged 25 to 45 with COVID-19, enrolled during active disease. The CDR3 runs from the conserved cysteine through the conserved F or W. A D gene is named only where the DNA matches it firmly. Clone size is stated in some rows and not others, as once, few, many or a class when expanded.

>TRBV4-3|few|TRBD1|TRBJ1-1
CASSLGQGKAFF
TGCGCCAGCAGCCTTGGACAGGGGAAAGCTTTCTTT
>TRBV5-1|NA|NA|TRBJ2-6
CASSPLAGANVLTF
TGCGCCAGCAGCCCTCTCGCTGGGGCCAACGTCCTGACTTTC
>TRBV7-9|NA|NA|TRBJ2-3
CASSPLALSTDTQYF
TGTGCCAGCAGCCCCCTAGCGTTGAGCACAGATACGCAGTATTTT
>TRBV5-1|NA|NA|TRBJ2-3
CASSLEGLPKYF
TGCGCCAGCAGCTTGGAGGGACTTCCGAAGTATTTT
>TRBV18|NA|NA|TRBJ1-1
CASSGRVGNTEAFF
TGTGCCAGCTCAGGGAGGGTAGGGAACACTGAAGCTTTCTTT
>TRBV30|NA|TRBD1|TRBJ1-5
CAWSTRGQLNQPQHF
TGTGCCTGGAGTACGCGGGGACAGCTCAATCAGCCCCAGCATTTT
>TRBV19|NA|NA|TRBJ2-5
CASRRDVGVTETQYF
TGTGCCAGTAGGCGGGACGTGGGCGTAACAGAGACCCAGTACTTC
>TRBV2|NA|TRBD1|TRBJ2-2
CASSIQGSGELFF
TGTGCCAGCAGTATACAGGGGAGCGGGGAGCTGTTTTTT
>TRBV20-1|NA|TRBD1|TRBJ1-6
CSASLGIPGQPDSPLHF
TGCAGTGCTAGTCTCGGGATTCCGGGACAGCCAGATTCACCCCTCCACTTT
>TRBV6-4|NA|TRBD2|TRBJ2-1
CASSPSAGGTYNEQFF
TGTGCCAGCAGTCCCTCAGCGGGAGGGACCTACAATGAGCAGTTCTTC
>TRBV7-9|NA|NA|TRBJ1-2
CASSLVLRGGNGYTF
TGTGCCAGCAGCTTAGTTCTAAGGGGAGGAAATGGCTACACCTTC
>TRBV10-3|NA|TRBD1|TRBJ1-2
CAIWTGGYGYTF
TGTGCCATTTGGACAGGGGGCTATGGCTACACCTTC
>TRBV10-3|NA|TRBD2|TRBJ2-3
CAISESGLAGGPDEINDTQYF
TGTGCCATCAGTGAGTCAGGACTAGCGGGGGGGCCTGATGAGATCAACGATACGCAGTATTTT
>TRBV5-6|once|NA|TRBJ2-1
CASSLRQGGDEQFF
TGTGCCAGCAGCTTGAGGCAGGGCGGCGATGAGCAGTTCTTC
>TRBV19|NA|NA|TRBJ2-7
CASMGGGVDEQYF
TGTGCCAGTATGGGAGGGGGGGTTGACGAGCAGTACTTC
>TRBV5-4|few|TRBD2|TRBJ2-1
CASSLVGTSWLLSSYNEQFF
TGTGCCAGCAGCTTGGTAGGGACTAGCTGGTTACTTAGCTCCTACAATGAGCAGTTCTTC
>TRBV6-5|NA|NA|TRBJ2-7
CASSYGSWGYEQYF
TGTGCCAGCAGTTACGGGAGTTGGGGTTACGAGCAGTACTTC
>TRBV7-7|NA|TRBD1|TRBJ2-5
CASSLVGTGGEETQYF
TGTGCCAGCAGCTTAGTTGGGACAGGGGGCGAAGAGACCCAGTACTTC
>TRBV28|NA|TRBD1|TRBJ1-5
CAIGGQINQPQHF
TGTGCCATTGGGGGACAGATCAATCAGCCCCAGCATTTT
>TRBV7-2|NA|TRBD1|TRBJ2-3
CASGYRGRGTDTQYF
TGTGCCAGCGGATACAGGGGAAGGGGCACAGATACGCAGTATTTT
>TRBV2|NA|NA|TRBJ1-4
CASSPGAPEKLFF
TGTGCCAGCAGTCCAGGGGCCCCTGAAAAACTGTTTTTT
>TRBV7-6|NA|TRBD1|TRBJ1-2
CASSLPPGQGEGGYTF
TGTGCCAGCAGCTTACCCCCGGGACAGGGTGAAGGTGGCTACACCTTC
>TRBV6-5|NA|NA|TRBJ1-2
CASSKPQGRWYGYTF
TGTGCCAGCAGCAAGCCTCAGGGGCGCTGGTATGGCTACACCTTC
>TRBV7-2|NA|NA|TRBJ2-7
CASSLLSPYEQYF
TGTGCCAGCAGCTTATTAAGCCCCTACGAGCAGTACTTC
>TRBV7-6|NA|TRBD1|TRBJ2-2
CASSYDRGNTGELFF
TGTGCCAGCAGCTATGACAGGGGAAACACCGGGGAGCTGTTTTTT
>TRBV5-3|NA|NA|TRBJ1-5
CARSPEWGNNESNQPQHF
TGTGCCAGAAGCCCCGAGTGGGGCAACAACGAGAGCAATCAGCCCCAGCATTTT